This T cell receptor (beta chain) was identified during a study of T cell responses to AZD1222 COVID-19 vaccine. Whole-study findings and limits: Only a handful of AZD1222 recipients, roughly six in all, had baseline seropositivity. Spike as a whole was targeted by vaccine-associated CD4 TCRs, dominant at 160-218 and 743-854.

Per germline, CDR1 MNHEY and CDR2 SMNVEV (reference sequence). With 5 bases clipped from V and 7 bases from J, the junction kept 11 bases outside the gene matches. The CDR3 has 15 amino acids. The data were produced by immunoSEQ multiplex PCR, yet TCRdb's version contains in-frame clones alone and is incomplete. The data show more than 80,000 clones, approximately 90% seen once. Comments on this clone: Its antigen is not identified.

This rearrangement joins TRBV27 to TRBJ2-1; TRBD2 aligns across 7 bases. The source is an adult in good health. Sequences were derived from peripheral blood, sampled on day 0 of AZD1222 vaccination. The CDR3 DNA is TGTGCCAGCAGTCATCAGGGACTAACTTTTAATGAGCAGTTCTTC. Translating gives CASSHQGLTFNEQFF.